This TCR beta chain was documented in a study of T cell responses to AZD1222 COVID-19 vaccine. Whole-study results and caveats: CD4 TCRs covered the whole spike, strongest at regions 160-218 and 743-854.

As to this clone: The antigen is undetermined.

Measured with immunoSEQ multiplex PCR; TCRdb has only the in-frame clones, and not every one. The profile shows about 67,000 clones, 84% of them singletons. The length of the CDR3 is 16 residues. V lost 1 base, J lost 10 bases, and 11 bases stayed unmatched. Germline V gene data show CDR1 as SGHTA and CDR2 as FQGNSA. The sample consisted of peripheral blood, taken on day 0 of AZD1222 vaccination. V usage is TRBV7-2 and J usage is TRBJ2-1, with 9 nucleotides matching TRBD2. The sequence was collected from an adult in good health. CDR3 nucleotide sequence: TGTGCCAGCAGCTTAGTGTGGTCTAGCGGGATAAGGGAGCAGTTCTTC. Its translation is CASSLVWSSGIREQFF.